What follows is one TCR beta chain and its context. Its antigen is still unknown. Sorting with CD45RO/CCR7/CD25/CD127/CD95/CD27 yielded naive, central memory, regulatory and stem-like memory CD4+ cells. This sample is part of a study of beta chain features in type 1 diabetes. Looked up from germline, CDR1 is SEHNR and CDR2 is FQNEAQ (reference sequence). This CDR3 region has 14 residues. V was clipped by 2 bases and J by 5 bases, with 10 bases between them. Study-wide points: Fewer junction insertions and more nucleotide deletions appeared in type 1 diabetes patients. Shorter TCRB CDR3s, moderately but significantly so, marked every one of the four CD4+ subsets in Type 1 diabetes patients. High TCR expression in some cells could lead to their over-representation in cDNA sequencing.

The entirety of the isolated RNA underwent reverse transcription, so expressed TCRB transcripts were sequenced. The assay was immunoSEQ multiplex PCR, and TCRdb's table has in-frame clones only and misses some. The sample has about 450,000 clones, about an eighth seen once. Sequences were obtained from naive CD4+ T cells from blood. The TCR was taken from a woman between 18 and 30 years old in good health. The V and J genes are TRBV7-9 and TRBJ2-1; maybe TRBD1 (6 bases). CDR3 coding DNA: TGTGCCAGCAGCTTATATACAGGGAACAATGAGCAGTTCTTC. It is translated as CASSLYTGNNEQFF.